This T cell receptor (beta chain) was captured in a study of prognosis after radiotherapy for stage I lung cancer. On this clonotype itself: A far larger clone is off by one base, so a read error is likely.

Amplification of TCR beta CDR3 from genomic DNA used two-round multiplex PCR. For every TRBV and TRBJ gene, a specific primer was used in first-round PCR. TCRdb passed the multiplex PCR reads through MiXCR, listing each CDR3 protein once. Seen here are about 15,000 distinct CDR3 sequences, more than 35% observed once, and the top ten hold around two fifths. This CDR3 spans 14 amino acids. Looked up from germline, CDR1 is MRHNA and CDR2 is SNTAGT. The sequence derives from a donor of 50 years or more with non-small cell lung cancer. The genes are TRBV6-4 and TRBJ1-5; no reliable D call. This sample comprised PBMCs, obtained before or after stereotactic body radiation therapy (not recorded which). The CDR3 DNA is TGTGCCAGCAGTGAGGAACCTGGCAATAAGCCCCAGCATTTT. Protein: CASSEEPGNKPQHF.